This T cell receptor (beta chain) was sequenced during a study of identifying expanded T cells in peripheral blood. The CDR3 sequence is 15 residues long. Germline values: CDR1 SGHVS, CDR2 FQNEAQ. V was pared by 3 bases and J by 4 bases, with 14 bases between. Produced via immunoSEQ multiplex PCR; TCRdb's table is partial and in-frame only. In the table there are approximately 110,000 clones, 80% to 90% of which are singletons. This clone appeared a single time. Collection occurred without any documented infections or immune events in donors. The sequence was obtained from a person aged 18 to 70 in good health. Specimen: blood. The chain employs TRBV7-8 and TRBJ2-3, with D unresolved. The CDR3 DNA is TGTGCCAGCAGCTTGCTGGCTAGTCGCCCAGATACGCAGTATTTT. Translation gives CASSLLASRPDTQYF.